This TCR beta chain derives from a study of blood T cell repertoires in COVID-19. Overall study context: PBMCs, B-cell-depleted T cells, or T cells were the source of the cDNA or gDNA that made up the material.

Original methodology: Quantification of nucleated cells was approximated via reference gene primer amplification. Data came from immunoSEQ multiplex PCR; TCRdb stores just in-frame clones and leaves some out. V and J calls and clone size come straight from that table; D and trimming were deduced from the DNA. The sample holds 300,000 to 400,000 clones; 85% to 90% are singletons and the top ten take less than 3.5%. The germline CDR1 and CDR2 sequences are SGHRS and YFSETQ. The V gene lost 7 bases and the J gene lost 1 base, with 12 bases spanning the gap. CDR3 length equals 14 residues. Seattle researchers signed up patients amid active infection and tracked them longitudinally.

The J gene is TRBJ1-3, the V gene TRBV5-1; tentatively, D is TRBD1 (6 bases). This receptor was taken from a woman in her 30s with COVID-19, enrolled during active disease. The specimen was peripheral blood. The CDR3 DNA is TGCGCCAGCGGCCCTGGGACATCTGGAAACACCATATATTTT. Its translation: CASGPGTSGNTIYF.